Presented here are 2 T cell receptor beta chains from one specimen sequenced in a study of spatial heterogeneity in lung cancer. TCRdb reprocessed the 5' RACE reads via MiXCR and lists one record per CDR3 protein. This sample yields about 35,000 distinct CDR3 sequences, of which around 3.1% are seen a single time; about 36% belongs to the top ten. Time point indicated: sample taken at primary tumor resection. The sequencing used normal lung tissue next to the tumor, collected at surgery. The receptors shown here come from a male donor with early-stage non-small cell lung cancer.

The table lists this clonotype with many counts. The CDR3 coding sequence is TGCGCCAGCAGCTTGGGCGGACTAAACACTGAAGCTTTCTTT. Translating it yields CASSLGGLNTEAFF. This chain connects TRBV5-1 to TRBJ1-1, with unresolved D. The CDR3 totals 14 residues. From germline, CDR1 is SGHRS and CDR2 YFSETQ. The V and J ends lost 0 bases and 2 bases respectively, with 8 bases between them. Full variable domain (rest looked up from reference TRBV5-1 and TRBJ1-1): KAGVTQTPRYLIKTRGQQVTLSCSPISGHRSVSWYQQTPGQGLQFLFEYFSETQRNKGNFPGRFSGRQFSNSRSEMNVSTLELGDSALYLCASSLGGLNTEAFFGQGTRLTVV.

This clonotype showed up many times. The J gene is TRBJ1-5, the V gene TRBV7-2, with TRBD1 matching 9 bases. CDR3 size: 15 residues. J gave up 3 bases and V 3 bases, and 3 bases lay outside the gene matches. The germline V gene has CDR1 SGHTA and CDR2 FQGNSA. The CDR3 DNA follows: TGTGCCAGCAGCTTTGGACAGGGGAACAATCAGCCCCAGCATTTT. It is translated as CASSFGQGNNQPQHF.